These 26 T cell receptor beta chains were all obtained from the same sample, sequenced in a study of breast tumors, draining lymph nodes, adjacent tissues. From the multiplex PCR reads, TCRdb called clonotypes with MiXCR, one entry per CDR3 protein. The sample includes around 13,000 distinct CDR3 sequences, about three quarters of them seen just once. Sequenced sample: tumor-adjacent breast tissue. The receptors shown here come from a female donor with breast cancer. Some clones in this sample may be carry-over from other donors' samples.

This clonotype was seen many times. The chain combines TRBV20-1 with TRBJ1-4; 7 bases line up with TRBD1. The V gene end was trimmed by 3 bases and the J gene end by 8 bases; junction bases not matched to a gene: 12. Germline V gene sequence: CDR1 DFQATT, CDR2 SNEGSKA (reference sequence). This CDR3 region has 15 residues. The CDR3 region is CSARSYRGSREKLFF. CDR3 nucleotide sequence: TGCAGTGCTAGGAGCTACAGGGGTTCTCGGGAAAAACTGTTTTTT.

In its sample, this clonotype is medium-sized. The chain recombines TRBV15 with TRBJ2-6; D gene ambiguous. Germline CDR1 LNHNV, CDR2 YYDKDF (reference sequence). The CDR3 contains 17 residues. The germline V and J ends were trimmed by 5 bases and 0 bases, with 14 bases remaining between them. CDR3 nucleotides: TGTGCCACCAGCCCCGGAGACGTGGGCTCTGGGGCCAACGTCCTGACTTTC. This translates into CATSPGDVGSGANVLTF. Looking up the rest from reference TRBV15 and TRBJ2-6 gives the full variable domain: DAMVIQNPRYQVTQFGKPVTLSCSQTLNHNVMYWYQQKSSQAPKLLFHYYDKDFNNEADTPDNFQSRRPNTSFCFLDIRSPGLGDTAMYLCATSPGDVGSGANVLTFGAGSRLTVL.

The V gene is TRBV24-1, the J gene TRBJ2-1; 9 positions match TRBD1. Trimming cost V 10 bases and J 9 bases; bases outside gene matches: 6. This CDR3 region has 12 residues. Germline CDR1 and CDR2: KGHDR and SFDVKD. DNA for the CDR3: TGTGCCACAGGGGACAGGGTCGCTGAGCAGTTCTTC. It yields the protein CATGDRVAEQFF.

The V and J genes are TRBV3-1 and TRBJ2-2; 11 positions match TRBD2. CDR1 LGHDT and CDR2 YNNKEL come from the germline V gene (reference sequence). V shed 0 bases and J 7 bases; nucleotides not matched to a gene: 13. This CDR3 region has 19 residues. The DNA of the CDR3 is TGTGCCAGCAGCCAAGAATTCGGCGCTAGCGGGAGGAGAGGCGGGGAGCTGTTTTTT. It specifies CASSQEFGASGRRGGELFF. Based on the CDR3 plus reference TRBV3-1 and TRBJ2-2, the full variable domain is DTAVSQTPKYLVTQMGNDKSIKCEQNLGHDTMYWYKQDSKKFLKIMFSYNNKELIINETVPNRFSPKSPDKAHLNLHINSLELGDSAVYFCASSQEFGASGRRGGELFFGEGSRLTVL.

The genes are TRBV28 and TRBJ2-1; maybe TRBD2 (5 bases). The V and J ends lost 4 bases and 7 bases respectively, with 20 bases between them. This CDR3 has 16 residues. From germline, CDR1 is MDHEN and CDR2 SYDVKM. CDR3 sequence (DNA): TGTGCCAGCAGTTGGACTGTCCCGTCAGTCGGGAATGAGCAGTTCTTC. This codes for CASSWTVPSVGNEQFF.

This clonotype was recorded once. The chain recombines TRBV9 with TRBJ2-7; D is possibly TRBD2 (7 bases). The ends were cut back, 0 bases at V and 4 bases at J, with 14 bases in the middle. The CDR3 runs 15 residues. Germline assignment: CDR1 SGDLS and CDR2 YYNGEE. The CDR3 DNA reads TGTGCCAGCAGCGTAGGACTAGCAGGGGCGTACGAGCAGTACTTC. It yields the protein CASSVGLAGAYEQYF.

This chain uses TRBV15 with TRBJ1-3; 7 bases line up with TRBD1. The germline gives CDR1 LNHNV, CDR2 YYDKDF (reference sequence). The CDR3 is made up of 15 amino acids. J was trimmed by 4 bases and V by 5 bases; bases with no gene match: 8. The chain's CDR3 is CATSGLRGQGNTIYF. DNA of the CDR3: TGTGCCACCAGCGGACTAAGGGGGCAAGGAAACACCATATATTTT.

Details on this clonotype: A much larger clone is a single base away; this may be a read error. The CDR3 ends on some other residue instead of the conserved phenylalanine or tryptophan, so this is likely a read error. The chain couples TRBV18 to TRBJ1-2; D may be TRBD1 (6 bases). Trimming cost V 4 bases and J 4 bases, with 13 bases left between them. The CDR3 has 14 amino acids. The germline V gene encodes CDR1 KGHSH and CDR2 LQKENI. CDR3 sequence: CASSQRTDSYGYTS. In DNA, the CDR3 is TGTGCCAGCTCACAACGGACAGACAGCTATGGCTACACCTCC.

The chain joins TRBV2 to TRBJ1-6; D gene ambiguous. The germline CDR1 and CDR2 sequences are SNHLY and FYNNEI. CDR3 size: 15 residues. Trimming pared 6 bases from V and 7 bases from J, leaving 16 bases between. CDR3 region: CASRVTPKGNSPLHF. CDR3 sequence (DNA): TGTGCCAGCAGAGTCACGCCAAAGGGAAATTCACCCCTCCACTTT. Full variable domain (missing parts from reference TRBV2 and TRBJ1-6): EPEVTQTPSHQVTQMGQEVILRCVPISNHLYFYWYRQILGQKVEFLVSFYNNEISEKSEIFDDQFSVERPDGSNFTLKIRSTKLEDSAMYFCASRVTPKGNSPLHFGNGTRLTVT.

This chain uses TRBV5-4 with TRBJ2-1, with TRBD1 identical over 9 bases. Looked up from germline, CDR1 is SGHNT and CDR2 is YYREEE (reference sequence). This CDR3 is 17 amino acids long. The trim removed 3 bases at V and 5 bases at J, leaving 12 bases unmatched. The CDR3 DNA reads as TGTGCCAGCAGCTACCCCGGGACAGGGAAGGTGGACAATGAGCAGTTCTTC. This encodes CASSYPGTGKVDNEQFF. Supplemented by reference TRBV5-4 and TRBJ2-1, the full variable domain reads ETGVTQSPTHLIKTRGQQVTLRCSSQSGHNTVSWYQQALGQGPQFIFQYYREEENGRGNFPPRFSGLQFPNYSSELNVNALELDDSALYLCASSYPGTGKVDNEQFFGPGTRLTVL.

This clonotype was detected only once. Since no conserved phenylalanine or tryptophan closes the CDR3, a read error is the likely cause. The DNA is omitted, as the CDR3 cannot be located on it reliably, and the CDR3 follows TCRdb's listing. The chain recombines TRBV4-1 with TRBJ1-3. The CDR3 is made up of 15 amino acids, end residues included. Germline CDR1 and CDR2: MGHRA and YSYEKL. The CDR3 reads CASSHPQGSGNTIYS.

At least ten counts were recorded for this clonotype. This CDR3 reads CSARDPGEFGETQYF. CDR3 coding DNA: TGCAGTGCTAGAGATCCGGGGGAGTTCGGGGAGACCCAGTACTTC. The V and J genes are TRBV20-1 and TRBJ2-5, with D perhaps matching TRBD2 (6 bases). V shed 0 bases and J shed 5 bases, with 16 bases lying between them. This CDR3 spans 15 amino acids. Looked up from germline, CDR1 is DFQATT and CDR2 is SNEGSKA (reference sequence).

The chain uses TRBV7-9 and TRBJ2-3; perhaps TRBD2 as D (6 bases). Germline V gene lookup returns CDR1 SEHNR and CDR2 FQNEAQ (reference sequence). The CDR3 sequence is 15 residues long. Deletions cut 1 base from V and 1 base from J, with 9 bases between. The CDR3 bases are TGTGCCAGCAGCTTAGTTAGCGGTGGCACAGATACGCAGTATTTT. Its translation is CASSLVSGGTDTQYF. Using reference TRBV7-9 and TRBJ2-3 for the parts outside the CDR3, the full variable domain is DTGVSQNPRHKITKRGQNVTFRCDPISEHNRLYWYRQTLGQGPEFLTYFQNEAQLEKSRLLSDRFSAERPKGSFSTLEIQRTEQGDSAMYLCASSLVSGGTDTQYFGPGTRLTVL.

The table lists this clonotype with a few counts. The CDR3 DNA follows: TGTGCCAGCAGCTTAGGGGGTCCGGTATTCCCCACAGATACGCAGTATTTT. Its translation is CASSLGGPVFPTDTQYF. The V call is TRBV7-9, the J call TRBJ2-3, with D uncertain. This CDR3 spans 17 amino acids. From germline, CDR1 is SEHNR and CDR2 FQNEAQ (reference sequence). The V end lost 1 base, the J end lost 2 bases, and 16 bases lay between the germline ends.

The chain links TRBV7-9 to TRBJ2-5; 9 bases are shared with TRBD2. Per the germline V gene, CDR1 is SEHNR and CDR2 is FQNEAQ (reference sequence). V shed 2 bases, J shed 2 bases, and the junction held 6 bases outside the gene matches. The CDR3 totals 16 residues. Here the CDR3 DNA reads TGTGCCAGCAGCTTAAGCTCGCTAGCGGGGCAAGAGACCCAGTACTTC. Protein product: CASSLSSLAGQETQYF.

By share, this clonotype ranks as medium-sized (0.01 to 0.1%). The V call is TRBV7-3, the J call TRBJ2-3; 10 bases match TRBD2. The CDR3 length is 16 residues. The junction had 3 bases not matched to a gene; V was cut back by 3 bases and J by 0 bases. Germline loops: CDR1 SGHTA, CDR2 FQGTGA. CDR3 DNA sequence: TGTGCCAGCAGCTTGAATAGCGGGAGGAGCACAGATACGCAGTATTTT. Amino acid sequence: CASSLNSGRSTDTQYF.

The V call is TRBV20-1, the J call TRBJ2-5; TRBD2 matches 7 bases. After removal of 0 bases from V and 2 bases from J, the junction contained 9 bases not matched to a gene. The CDR3 is 16 residues long. Germline lookup yields CDR1 DFQATT and CDR2 SNEGSKA (reference sequence). The CDR3 reads CSARDPSGDFQETQYF. The CDR3 nucleotides are TGCAGTGCTAGAGATCCCAGCGGGGACTTTCAAGAGACCCAGTACTTC.

This clonotype appeared a single time. The V gene is TRBV4-2, the J gene TRBJ2-7; 10 positions agree with TRBD2. CDR1 is LGHNA, CDR2 YNFKEQ, per germline. The V and J ends lost 2 bases and 5 bases, in that order; junction bases with no gene match: 3. The CDR3 runs to 14 residues. The CDR3 here is CASSQPGLANEQYF. DNA for the CDR3: TGTGCCAGCAGCCAACCGGGACTAGCGAACGAGCAGTACTTC.

This clonotype was recorded once. This chain's CDR3 is CASSQVRQKNQPQHF. Written as DNA, the CDR3 is TGCGCCAGCAGCCAAGTGCGGCAGAAAAATCAGCCCCAGCATTTT. The chain is built from TRBV4-3 and TRBJ1-5; the D is unclear. The length of the CDR3 is 15 residues. V was clipped by 1 base and J by 4 bases, with 11 bases between them. Germline V lookup: CDR1 LGHNA, CDR2 YSLEER.

The genes are TRBV20-1 and TRBJ1-1; D is perhaps TRBD1 (5 bases). The V end was cut by 6 bases, the J end by 0 bases, with 17 bases between. Germline V CDR1 and CDR2: DFQATT, SNEGSKA (reference sequence). CDR3 length: 15 amino acids. CDR3 in DNA: TGCAGTGCCGGGACTCCAAGAGGGATGAACACTGAAGCTTTCTTT. As protein: CSAGTPRGMNTEAFF.

J is TRBJ2-5 and V is TRBV7-2; no firm D call. Germline assignment: CDR1 SGHTA and CDR2 FQGNSA. There are 14 residues in the CDR3. V lost 1 base to trimming and J lost 2 bases, with 8 bases between them. In DNA form, the CDR3 reads TGTGCCAGCAGCTTAGGAGGAGTGCAAGAGACCCAGTACTTC. Encoded protein: CASSLGGVQETQYF.

This sequence joins TRBV5-6 and TRBJ2-2; 13 bases match TRBD2. The CDR3 has 18 amino acids. Looked up from germline, CDR1 is SGHDT and CDR2 is YYEEEE. J lost 5 bases, V lost 0 bases, and 7 bases had no gene match. As DNA, the CDR3 is TGTGCCAGCAGCTTGGGGGGGGGACTAGCGGGAAATACCGGGGAGCTGTTTTTT. Amino acid sequence: CASSLGGGLAGNTGELFF.

The sample holds many counts of this clonotype. The gene calls are TRBV5-1 and TRBJ2-2, with 10 bases fitting TRBD1. CDR1 SGHRS and CDR2 YFSETQ come from the germline V gene. The CDR3 covers 18 residues. The trim removed 0 bases at V and 2 bases at J, leaving 7 bases unmatched. The CDR3 nucleotides read TGCGCCAGCAGCTTGGGGACAGGGGGATTGTCAAACACCGGGGAGCTGTTTTTT. This encodes CASSLGTGGLSNTGELFF.

This clonotype was detected once. The V gene is TRBV12-3 or TRBV12-4, the J gene TRBJ1-2, with 7 bases fitting TRBD1. With V trimmed by 1 base and J by 8 bases, 7 bases remained unmatched. The CDR3 has 14 residues. The DNA for the CDR3 is TGTGCCAGCAGTTTAGGCGACAGGGCGGAGGGCTACACCTTC. It encodes CASSLGDRAEGYTF.

The genes are TRBV15 and TRBJ2-1; D unclear. This CDR3 contains 15 residues. Germline V gives CDR1 LNHNV, CDR2 YYDKDF (reference sequence). V lost 0 bases, J lost 6 bases, and 12 bases lay in between. DNA for the CDR3: TGTGCCACCAGCAGAGATCCAGTGAGTAGCAATGAGCAGTTCTTC. Translation gives CATSRDPVSSNEQFF.

In its sample, this clonotype was seen a few times. This sequence joins TRBV20-1 and TRBJ1-1, with unresolved D. Germline V lookup: CDR1 DFQATT, CDR2 SNEGSKA (reference sequence). The V and J ends lost 0 bases and 1 base respectively, with 6 bases between them. This CDR3 spans 13 amino acids. The CDR3 DNA follows: TGCAGTGCTAGAGAGGAGGGGAACACTGAAGCTTTCTTT. It specifies CSAREEGNTEAFF.